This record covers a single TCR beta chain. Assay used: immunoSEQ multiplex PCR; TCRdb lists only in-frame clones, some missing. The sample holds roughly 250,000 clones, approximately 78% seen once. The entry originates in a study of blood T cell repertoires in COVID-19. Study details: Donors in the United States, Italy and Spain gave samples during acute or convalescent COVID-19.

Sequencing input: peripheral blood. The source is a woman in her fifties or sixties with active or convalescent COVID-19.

The CDR3 is CASSSLPLAGGRDTQYF. CDR3 in DNA: TGTGCCAGCAGTTCCCTCCCTCTAGCGGGGGGCCGAGATACGCAGTATTTT. This chain joins TRBV6-2 or TRBV6-3 and TRBJ2-3; 11 nucleotides line up with TRBD2. Germline CDR1 is MNHEY and CDR2 is SVGEGT. V dropped 4 bases and J dropped 5; count of bases not matched to a gene: 11. The CDR3 length is 17 residues.